This T cell receptor beta chain comes out of a study of shared clonotypes between healthy human individuals. The overall study: For every donor, three CD4 naive, three CD4 memory, two CD8 naive and one CD8 memory plates were used.

TCRdb keeps only in-frame clones here, not all; method: immunoSEQ multiplex PCR. The sample holds approximately 980,000 clones, 60% to 85% seen once. The donors were all Caucasian adults (living in Nashville, Tennessee). The germline V gene encodes CDR1 GTSNPN and CDR2 SVGIG (reference sequence). The germline V and J ends were trimmed by 2 bases and 9 bases, with 14 bases remaining between them. The CDR3 has 14 residues. With regard to this clone: Its specificity is not known.

Study-wide points: Estimated richness values were generally larger in naive subsets than in memory subsets.

V gene TRBV30 combines with J gene TRBJ1-6; a weak D match, TRBD1 (6 bases). This sequence was found in a man younger than 30 in good health. The sequenced material came from memory CD4+ T cells sorted from blood. The sample's subset: CD45RA-negative fraction. DNA of the CDR3: TGTGCCTGGAGTAGGCAGGGGATACTTTCACCCCTCCACTTT. As protein: CAWSRQGILSPLHF.